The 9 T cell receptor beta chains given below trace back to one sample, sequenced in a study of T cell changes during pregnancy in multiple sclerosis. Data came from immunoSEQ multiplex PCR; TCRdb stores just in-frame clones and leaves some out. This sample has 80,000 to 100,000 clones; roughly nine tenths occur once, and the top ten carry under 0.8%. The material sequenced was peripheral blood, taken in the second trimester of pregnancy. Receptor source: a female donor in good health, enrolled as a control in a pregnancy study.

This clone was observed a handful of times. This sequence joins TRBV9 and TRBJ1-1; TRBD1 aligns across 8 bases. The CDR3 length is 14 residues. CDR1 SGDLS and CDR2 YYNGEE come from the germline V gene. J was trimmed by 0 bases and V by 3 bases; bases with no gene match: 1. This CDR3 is CASSGTGLNTEAFF. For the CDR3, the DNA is TGTGCCAGCAGCGGGACAGGGCTGAACACTGAAGCTTTCTTT.

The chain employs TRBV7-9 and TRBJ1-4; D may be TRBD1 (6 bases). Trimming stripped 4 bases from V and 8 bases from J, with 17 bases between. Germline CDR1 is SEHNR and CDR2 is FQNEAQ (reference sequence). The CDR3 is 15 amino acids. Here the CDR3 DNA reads TGTGCCAGCAGCTCAGAACAGGGTTTGCGAGAAAAACTGTTTTTT. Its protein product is CASSSEQGLREKLFF.

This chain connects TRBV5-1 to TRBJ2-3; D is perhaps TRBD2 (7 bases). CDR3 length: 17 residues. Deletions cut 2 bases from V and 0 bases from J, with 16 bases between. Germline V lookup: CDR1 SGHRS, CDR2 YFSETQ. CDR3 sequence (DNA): TGCGCCAGCAGCTTAGGGGGAGCGGGGTCTAGCACAGATACGCAGTATTTT. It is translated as CASSLGGAGSSTDTQYF.

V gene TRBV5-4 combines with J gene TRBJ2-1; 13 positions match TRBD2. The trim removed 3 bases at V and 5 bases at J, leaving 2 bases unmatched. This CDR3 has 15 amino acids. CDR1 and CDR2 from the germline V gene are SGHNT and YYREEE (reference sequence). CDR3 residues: CASSSGLAGNNEQFF. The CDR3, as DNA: TGTGCCAGCAGCTCGGGACTAGCGGGAAACAATGAGCAGTTCTTC.

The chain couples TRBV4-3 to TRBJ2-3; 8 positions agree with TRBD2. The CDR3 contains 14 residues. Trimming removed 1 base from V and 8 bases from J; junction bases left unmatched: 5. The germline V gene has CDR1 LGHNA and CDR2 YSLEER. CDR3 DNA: TGCGCCAGCAGCCAAGTAACGCGGGAGGCTACGCAGTATTTT. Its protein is CASSQVTREATQYF.

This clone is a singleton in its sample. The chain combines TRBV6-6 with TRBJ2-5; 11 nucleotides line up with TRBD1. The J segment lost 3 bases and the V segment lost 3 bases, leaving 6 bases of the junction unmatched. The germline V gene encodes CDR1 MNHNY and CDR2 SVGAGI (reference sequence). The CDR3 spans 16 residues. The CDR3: CASSYGWTGGKETQYF. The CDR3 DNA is TGTGCCAGCAGTTATGGGTGGACAGGGGGCAAAGAGACCCAGTACTTC.

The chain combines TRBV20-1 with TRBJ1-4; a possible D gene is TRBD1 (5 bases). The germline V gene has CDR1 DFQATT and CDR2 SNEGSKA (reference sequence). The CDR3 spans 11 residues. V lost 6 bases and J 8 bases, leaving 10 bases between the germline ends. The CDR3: CSAPTGEKLFF. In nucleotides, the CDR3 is TGCAGTGCGCCTACAGGAGAAAAACTGTTTTTT.

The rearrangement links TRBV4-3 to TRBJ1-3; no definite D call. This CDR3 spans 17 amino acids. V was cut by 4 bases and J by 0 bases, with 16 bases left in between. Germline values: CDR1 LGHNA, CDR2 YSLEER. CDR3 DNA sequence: TGCGCCAGCAGCCCCGCAAGAGTCCCAAGCTCTGGAAACACCATATATTTT. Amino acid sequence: CASSPARVPSSGNTIYF.

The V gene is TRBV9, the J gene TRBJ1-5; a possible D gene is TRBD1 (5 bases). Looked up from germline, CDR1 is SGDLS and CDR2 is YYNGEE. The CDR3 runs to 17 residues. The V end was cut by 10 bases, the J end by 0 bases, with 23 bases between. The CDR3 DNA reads TGTGCCGGGACGTGCGGGGAGATAACTACTAGCAATCAGCCCCAGCATTTT. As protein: CAGTCGEITTSNQPQHF.